A selection of T cell receptor beta chains follows, all from one sample in a study of beta chain features in type 1 diabetes. The table came from immunoSEQ multiplex PCR; TCRdb's copy has only in-frame clones and leaves some out. The sample has about 710,000 clones, 11% to 15% seen once. Sequenced sample: naive CD4+ T cells from blood. The receptor set was obtained from a young man with type 1 diabetes. Both conserved end residues are part of each CDR3. The order of the fields is V gene, CDR3 length, clone size, J gene, D gene, CDR3 DNA, CDR3 protein. The D gene is left open where the match is weak. Clone size is stated in some rows and not others, as once, few, many or a class when expanded.

V gene: TRBV4-1; CDR3 length: 17; clone size: few; J gene: TRBJ1-6; D gene: NA; CDR3 DNA: TGCGCCAGCAGCCAACCGAACAGTCCCAGTGTGAATTCACCCCTCCACTTT; CDR3 protein: CASSQPNSPSVNSPLHF
V gene: TRBV5-4; CDR3 length: 16; clone size: few; J gene: TRBJ2-3; D gene: NA; CDR3 DNA: TGTGCCAGCAGCAGCTCGGGGGCCCAATACACAGATACGCAGTATTTT; CDR3 protein: CASSSSGAQYTDTQYF
V gene: TRBV5-1; CDR3 length: 14; clone size: few; J gene: TRBJ2-3; D gene: NA; CDR3 DNA: TGCGCCAGCAGCTTGGATATAGGACCAGATACGCAGTATTTT; CDR3 protein: CASSLDIGPDTQYF
V gene: TRBV18; CDR3 length: 14; clone size: few; J gene: TRBJ2-2; D gene: NA; CDR3 DNA: TGTGCCAGCTCACCTGGGGAGAACACCGGGGAGCTGTTTTTT; CDR3 protein: CASSPGENTGELFF
V gene: TRBV5-1; CDR3 length: 16; clone size: NA; J gene: TRBJ2-1; D gene: NA; CDR3 DNA: TGCGCCAGCAGCTGCGAACTAGTTCGGGGTTGCGATGAGCAGTTCTTC; CDR3 protein: CASSCELVRGCDEQFF
V gene: TRBV11-3; CDR3 length: 14; clone size: few; J gene: TRBJ2-2; D gene: NA; CDR3 DNA: TGTGCCAGCAGCATCCGGGGAGACACCGGGGAGCTGTTTTTT; CDR3 protein: CASSIRGDTGELFF
V gene: TRBV7-2; CDR3 length: 16; clone size: NA; J gene: TRBJ2-1; D gene: TRBD2; CDR3 DNA: TGTGCCAGCAGCCTCGGACTAGCGGCCTCCTACAATGAGCAGTTCTTC; CDR3 protein: CASSLGLAASYNEQFF
V gene: TRBV9; CDR3 length: 14; clone size: NA; J gene: TRBJ2-1; D gene: NA; CDR3 DNA: TGTGCCAGCAGCTCCCTCGACGGGGTCTATGAGCAGTTCTTC; CDR3 protein: CASSSLDGVYEQFF
V gene: TRBV5-1; CDR3 length: 15; clone size: NA; J gene: TRBJ1-5; D gene: NA; CDR3 DNA: TGCGCCAGCAGCTTGGTGCCAGGGGGCAATCAGCCCCAGCATTTT; CDR3 protein: CASSLVPGGNQPQHF
V gene: TRBV9; CDR3 length: 15; clone size: few; J gene: TRBJ2-7; D gene: TRBD1; CDR3 DNA: TGTGCCAGCAGCGTGGGACAGGGGGCTACTAGCGAGCAGTACTTC; CDR3 protein: CASSVGQGATSEQYF
V gene: TRBV18; CDR3 length: 11; clone size: NA; J gene: TRBJ2-7; D gene: NA; CDR3 DNA: TGTGCCAGCTCACCACTGTACGAGCAGTACTTC; CDR3 protein: CASSPLYEQYF
V gene: TRBV18; CDR3 length: 14; clone size: few; J gene: TRBJ1-1; D gene: NA; CDR3 DNA: TGTGCCAGCTCACCAAAGGAGCAGGACAGAAAAGCTTTCTTT; CDR3 protein: CASSPKEQDRKAFF
V gene: TRBV29-1; CDR3 length: 14; clone size: few; J gene: TRBJ1-4; D gene: TRBD1; CDR3 DNA: TGCAGCGTTGTGACAGGGACACTAGGTGAAAAACTGTTTTTT; CDR3 protein: CSVVTGTLGEKLFF
V gene: TRBV2; CDR3 length: 13; clone size: few; J gene: TRBJ2-7; D gene: NA; CDR3 DNA: TGTGCCAGCAGCCCCCCCGGGACGTCTGAATCCGGCTTC; CDR3 protein: CASSPPGTSESGF
V gene: TRBV9; CDR3 length: 18; clone size: few; J gene: TRBJ2-5; D gene: TRBD2; CDR3 DNA: TGTGCCAGCAGCGTAACTGATCGGACTAGCGGGGTCCAAGAGACCCAGTACTTC; CDR3 protein: CASSVTDRTSGVQETQYF
V gene: TRBV30; CDR3 length: 13; clone size: NA; J gene: TRBJ1-5; D gene: NA; CDR3 DNA: TGTGCCTGGAGTGTCAGGGAGGATCAGCCCCAGCATTTT; CDR3 protein: CAWSVREDQPQHF
V gene: TRBV7-2; CDR3 length: 15; clone size: NA; J gene: TRBJ1-1; D gene: TRBD1; CDR3 DNA: TGTGCCAGCAGCGCCCAGGGGGCCACGAACACTGAAGCTTTCTTT; CDR3 protein: CASSAQGATNTEAFF
V gene: TRBV10-3; CDR3 length: 17; clone size: few; J gene: TRBJ2-3; D gene: TRBD2; CDR3 DNA: TGTGCCATCAGAGGGACTAGCGTAAGAACTAGCACAGATACGCAGTATTTT; CDR3 protein: CAIRGTSVRTSTDTQYF
V gene: TRBV25-1; CDR3 length: 15; clone size: NA; J gene: TRBJ1-5; D gene: NA; CDR3 DNA: TGTGCCAGCAGACCCCCCGGGACGGTTAATCAGCCCCAGCATTTT; CDR3 protein: CASRPPGTVNQPQHF
V gene: TRBV2; CDR3 length: 16; clone size: few; J gene: TRBJ2-6; D gene: TRBD1; CDR3 DNA: TGTGCCAGCAGTGAAGGCAGGGGGACTGGGGCCAACGTCCTGACTTTC; CDR3 protein: CASSEGRGTGANVLTF
V gene: TRBV30; CDR3 length: 13; clone size: NA; J gene: TRBJ2-4; D gene: NA; CDR3 DNA: TGTGCCTGGAGTCCGGGACACCAAAACATTCAGTACTTC; CDR3 protein: CAWSPGHQNIQYF
V gene: TRBV2; CDR3 length: 11; clone size: NA; J gene: TRBJ1-2; D gene: NA; CDR3 DNA: TGTGCCAGCAGTGAAATTGGTGGCTACACCTTC; CDR3 protein: CASSEIGGYTF
V gene: TRBV5-4; CDR3 length: 16; clone size: once; J gene: TRBJ2-2; D gene: TRBD1; CDR3 DNA: TGTGCCAGCAGCTTGGGCGGACAGGCGAACACCGGGGAGCTGTTTTTT; CDR3 protein: CASSLGGQANTGELFF
V gene: TRBV5-6; CDR3 length: 15; clone size: NA; J gene: TRBJ2-3; D gene: TRBD2; CDR3 DNA: TGTGCCAGCAGCTTGGTAGCGGGAGGGACAGATACGCAGTATTTT; CDR3 protein: CASSLVAGGTDTQYF
V gene: TRBV5-1; CDR3 length: 13; clone size: NA; J gene: TRBJ2-3; D gene: NA; CDR3 DNA: TGCGCCAGCTCGGTTGGGGACCAAGATACGCAGTATTTT; CDR3 protein: CASSVGDQDTQYF
V gene: TRBV7-2; CDR3 length: 14; clone size: few; J gene: TRBJ2-7; D gene: NA; CDR3 DNA: TGTGCCAGCAGCTTCGACAGTTTCCTACGAGAACAGTACTTC; CDR3 protein: CASSFDSFLREQYF
V gene: TRBV19; CDR3 length: 14; clone size: NA; J gene: TRBJ2-4; D gene: NA; CDR3 DNA: TGTGCCAGTAGTATTCGGGGGACTAAAAACATTCAGTACTTC; CDR3 protein: CASSIRGTKNIQYF
V gene: TRBV18; CDR3 length: 14; clone size: few; J gene: TRBJ1-4; D gene: NA; CDR3 DNA: TGTGCCAGCTCACCTACAGGGAATAATGAAAAACTGTTTTTT; CDR3 protein: CASSPTGNNEKLFF
V gene: TRBV19; CDR3 length: 12; clone size: NA; J gene: TRBJ2-7; D gene: NA; CDR3 DNA: TGTGCCAGTAGTATACTCGGCCTCGAGCAGTACTTC; CDR3 protein: CASSILGLEQYF
V gene: TRBV6-1; CDR3 length: 13; clone size: few; J gene: TRBJ2-5; D gene: TRBD1; CDR3 DNA: TGTGCCAGCAGAAGGACAGGGGGCGAGACCCAGTACTTC; CDR3 protein: CASRRTGGETQYF
V gene: TRBV4-2; CDR3 length: 17; clone size: few; J gene: TRBJ2-1; D gene: TRBD2; CDR3 DNA: TGTGCCAGCAGCCCCCGAGTGGCGGGAGAGGCCTACAATGAGCAGTTCTTC; CDR3 protein: CASSPRVAGEAYNEQFF
V gene: TRBV30; CDR3 length: 12; clone size: few; J gene: TRBJ2-5; D gene: NA; CDR3 DNA: TGTGCCTGGAGTGTGTGGGAAGAGACCCAGTACTTC; CDR3 protein: CAWSVWEETQYF
V gene: TRBV7-2; CDR3 length: 17; clone size: few; J gene: TRBJ2-1; D gene: TRBD1; CDR3 DNA: TGTGCCAGCAGCTCTCAGTTAGACAGGGCTTTATACAATGAGCAGTTCTTC; CDR3 protein: CASSSQLDRALYNEQFF
V gene: TRBV7-3; CDR3 length: 15; clone size: few; J gene: TRBJ2-2; D gene: TRBD1; CDR3 DNA: TGTGCCAGCAGCCCCCGACAGGGATGGACCGGGGAGCTGTTTTTT; CDR3 protein: CASSPRQGWTGELFF
V gene: TRBV5-6; CDR3 length: 13; clone size: few; J gene: TRBJ2-7; D gene: TRBD2; CDR3 DNA: TGTGCCAGCAGCCCACGGGGGGTCAACGAGCAGTACTTC; CDR3 protein: CASSPRGVNEQYF
V gene: TRBV6-5; CDR3 length: 14; clone size: once; J gene: TRBJ2-1; D gene: NA; CDR3 DNA: TGTGCCACCTATGTGGGGACACCATACAATGAGCAGTTCTTC; CDR3 protein: CATYVGTPYNEQFF
V gene: TRBV5-6; CDR3 length: 14; clone size: NA; J gene: TRBJ2-7; D gene: TRBD2; CDR3 DNA: TGTGCCAGCACCTCGGGGGGATTTTCCTACGAGCAGTACTTC; CDR3 protein: CASTSGGFSYEQYF
V gene: TRBV10-3; CDR3 length: 16; clone size: NA; J gene: TRBJ2-5; D gene: TRBD2; CDR3 DNA: TGTGCCATCAGTGAGTCGATTAGCGGGAGTTTAGAGACCCAGTACTTC; CDR3 protein: CAISESISGSLETQYF
V gene: TRBV28; CDR3 length: 15; clone size: few; J gene: TRBJ2-7; D gene: TRBD1; CDR3 DNA: TGTGCCAGCAGTTTATCAGTGGCAGGGGGCCGGGAGCAGTACTTC; CDR3 protein: CASSLSVAGGREQYF
V gene: TRBV12-5; CDR3 length: 13; clone size: NA; J gene: TRBJ2-5; D gene: TRBD2; CDR3 DNA: TGTGCTAGTGGGTTAGCGGGGCAAGAGACCCAGTACTTC; CDR3 protein: CASGLAGQETQYF
V gene: TRBV9; CDR3 length: 15; clone size: few; J gene: TRBJ2-3; D gene: NA; CDR3 DNA: TGTGCCAGCCGTAGGGGAGTAGGTAGCACAGATACGCAGTATTTT; CDR3 protein: CASRRGVGSTDTQYF
V gene: TRBV7-8; CDR3 length: 13; clone size: few; J gene: TRBJ1-6; D gene: NA; CDR3 DNA: TGTGCCAGCAGCTTAGAGTTGGATTCACCCCTCCACTTT; CDR3 protein: CASSLELDSPLHF
V gene: TRBV6-5; CDR3 length: 15; clone size: NA; J gene: TRBJ2-7; D gene: NA; CDR3 DNA: TGTGCCAGCAGTTACTCGGGGAGACAGACCTACGAGCAGTACTTC; CDR3 protein: CASSYSGRQTYEQYF
V gene: TRBV30; CDR3 length: 13; clone size: NA; J gene: TRBJ2-2; D gene: TRBD1; CDR3 DNA: TGTGCCTGGAGTGTACAGGGGTCCAGGGAGCTGTTTTTT; CDR3 protein: CAWSVQGSRELFF